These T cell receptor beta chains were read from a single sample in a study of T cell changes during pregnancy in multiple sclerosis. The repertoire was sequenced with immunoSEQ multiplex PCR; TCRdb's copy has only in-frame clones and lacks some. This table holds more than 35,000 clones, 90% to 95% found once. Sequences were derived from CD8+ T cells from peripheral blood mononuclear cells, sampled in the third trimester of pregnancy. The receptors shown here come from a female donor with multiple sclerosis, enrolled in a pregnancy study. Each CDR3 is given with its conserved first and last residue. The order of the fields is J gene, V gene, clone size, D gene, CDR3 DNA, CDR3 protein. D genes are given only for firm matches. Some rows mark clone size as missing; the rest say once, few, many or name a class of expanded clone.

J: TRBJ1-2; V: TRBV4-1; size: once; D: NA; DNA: TGCGCCAGCAGCCAAGATATCGCAGCTAACTATGGCTACACCTTC; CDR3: CASSQDIAANYGYTF
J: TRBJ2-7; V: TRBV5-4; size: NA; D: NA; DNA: TGTGCCAGCAGCACCCAAGGCGGCTCCTACGAGCAGTACTTC; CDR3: CASSTQGGSYEQYF
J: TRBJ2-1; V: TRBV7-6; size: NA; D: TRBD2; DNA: TGTGCCAGCAGCCCTAAAAGCGGGAGCTCCTACAATGAGCAGTTCTTC; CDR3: CASSPKSGSSYNEQFF
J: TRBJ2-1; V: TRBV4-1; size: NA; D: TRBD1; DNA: TGCGCCAGCAGACCTAGACAGGGGGGGTACAATGAGCAGTTCTTC; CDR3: CASRPRQGGYNEQFF
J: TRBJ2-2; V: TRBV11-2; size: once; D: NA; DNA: TGTGCCAGCAGCCCCGGCCCAGGAACCGGGGAGCTGTTTTTT; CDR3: CASSPGPGTGELFF
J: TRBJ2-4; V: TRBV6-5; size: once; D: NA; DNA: TGTGCCAGCAGTTATTCAACAGGTGGAGACATTCAGTACTTC; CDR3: CASSYSTGGDIQYF
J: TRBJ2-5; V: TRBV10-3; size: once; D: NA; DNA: TGTGCCATCAGTCCCACAGGGGGGGATCTGGGAGAGACCCAGTACTTC; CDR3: CAISPTGGDLGETQYF
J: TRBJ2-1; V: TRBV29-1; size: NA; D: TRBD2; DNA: TGCAGCGTTGAAAAAGCGGGGGGCCCTACGTTCAATGAGCAGTTCTTC; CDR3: CSVEKAGGPTFNEQFF
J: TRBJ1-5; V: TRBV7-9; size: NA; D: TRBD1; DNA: TGTGCCAGCAGCCCCGGCAGGGGGAACTCGCAGCCCCAGCATTTT; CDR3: CASSPGRGNSQPQHF
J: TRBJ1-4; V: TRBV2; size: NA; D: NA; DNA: TGTGCCTCCGAAGGGGCAGGGGCAACTAATGAAAAACTGTTTTTT; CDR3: CASEGAGATNEKLFF
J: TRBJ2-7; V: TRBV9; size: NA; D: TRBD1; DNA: TGTGCCAGCAGCTCAGGGACAGGCTACGAGCAGTACTTC; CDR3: CASSSGTGYEQYF
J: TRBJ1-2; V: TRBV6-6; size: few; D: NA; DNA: TGTGCCAGCACCCAAGGTGGGCCTGGCTACACCTTC; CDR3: CASTQGGPGYTF
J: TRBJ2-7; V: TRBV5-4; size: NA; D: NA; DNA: TGTGCCAGCAGCTTGACACCCGAGACTGTCTCCTACGAGCAGTACTTC; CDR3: CASSLTPETVSYEQYF
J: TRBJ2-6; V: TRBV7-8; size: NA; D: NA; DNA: TGTGCCAGCAGCTTAGGAGTCTCTGGGGCCAACGTCCTGACTTTC; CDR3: CASSLGVSGANVLTF
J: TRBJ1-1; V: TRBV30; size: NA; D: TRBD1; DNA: TGTGCCTGGAGTCAGGGGGTAACTGAAGCTTTCTTT; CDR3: CAWSQGVTEAFF
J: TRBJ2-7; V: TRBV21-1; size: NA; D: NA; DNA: TGTGCCAGCAGCCGCGCGGCACAGGGCGCCAGCGAGCAGTACTTC; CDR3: CASSRAAQGASEQYF
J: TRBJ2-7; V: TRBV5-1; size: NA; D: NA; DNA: TGCGCCAGCAGCCCCATTGGAGGGGCAAGAGTCTACGAGCAGTACTTC; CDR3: CASSPIGGARVYEQYF
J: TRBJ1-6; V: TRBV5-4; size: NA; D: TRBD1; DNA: TGTGCCAGCAGCTGGGAGGGGGGACAGGGGAATTCACCCCTCCACTTT; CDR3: CASSWEGGQGNSPLHF
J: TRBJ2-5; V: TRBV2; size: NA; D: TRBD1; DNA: TGTGCCAGCACTGACAGGGTGGGAGAGACCCAGTACTTC; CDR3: CASTDRVGETQYF
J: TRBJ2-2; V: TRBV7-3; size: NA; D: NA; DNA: TGTGCCAGCAGCTCGGTGCCCGCCGGGGAGCTGTTTTTT; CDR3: CASSSVPAGELFF
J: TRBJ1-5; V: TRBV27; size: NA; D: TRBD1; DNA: TGTGCCAGCAGTTTTAACAGGGGGCGCGGACCCACCTCATGGCCCCAGCATTTT; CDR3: CASSFNRGRGPTSWPQHF
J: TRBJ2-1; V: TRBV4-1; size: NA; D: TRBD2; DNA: TGCGCCAGCAGCCAAACCGCTCCTAGCGGGGTTAACAATGAGCAGTTCTTC; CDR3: CASSQTAPSGVNNEQFF
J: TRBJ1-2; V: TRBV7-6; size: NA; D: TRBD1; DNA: TGTGCCAGCAGCAACCAGGGGGGAAACTATGGCTACACCTTC; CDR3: CASSNQGGNYGYTF
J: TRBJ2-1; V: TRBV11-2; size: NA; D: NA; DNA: TGTGCCAGCAGCTTAGAATCTTCTTACAATGAGCAGTTCTTC; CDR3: CASSLESSYNEQFF
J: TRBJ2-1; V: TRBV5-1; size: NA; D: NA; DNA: TGCGCCAGCAGCCCGGGACACCCGAGCTCCTACAATGAGCAGTTCTTC; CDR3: CASSPGHPSSYNEQFF
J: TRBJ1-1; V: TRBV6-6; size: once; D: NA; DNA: TGTGCCAGCAGTTTATCAGGTTTTAGCACTGAAGCTTTCTTT; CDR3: CASSLSGFSTEAFF
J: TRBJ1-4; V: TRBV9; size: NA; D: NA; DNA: TGTGCCAGCAGCGTAGAACAGAATGGACTGGAGGAAAAACTGTTTTTT; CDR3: CASSVEQNGLEEKLFF
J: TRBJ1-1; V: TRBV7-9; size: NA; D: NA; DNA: TGTGCCAGCAGCTTAGGAGGTGGGGGGATGACCACTGAAGCTTTCTTT; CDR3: CASSLGGGGMTTEAFF
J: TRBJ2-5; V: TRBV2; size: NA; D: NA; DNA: TGTGCCAGCAGTGAGTTAGAAGAGACCCAGTACTTC; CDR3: CASSELEETQYF
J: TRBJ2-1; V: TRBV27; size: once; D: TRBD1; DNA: TGTGCCAGCAGTTTATCAGGGGGCGCGTTCAATGAGCAGTTCTTC; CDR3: CASSLSGGAFNEQFF
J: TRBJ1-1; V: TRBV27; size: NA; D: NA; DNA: TGTGCCAGCAGTTTAAGTCCGCGAGCCCTGATGAACACTGAAGCTTTCTTT; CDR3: CASSLSPRALMNTEAFF
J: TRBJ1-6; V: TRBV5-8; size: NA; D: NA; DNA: TGTGCCAGCAGCCCGGTCGGGGGTGCCCTCCACTTT; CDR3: CASSPVGGALHF
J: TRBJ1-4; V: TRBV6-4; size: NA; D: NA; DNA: TGTGCCAGCAGTGACCCAGTCTCTAGACAGGCGGTCGATAATGAAAAACTGTTTTTT; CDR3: CASSDPVSRQAVDNEKLFF
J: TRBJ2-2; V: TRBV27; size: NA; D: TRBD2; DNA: TGTGCCAGCAGTCTAGCGGGGGGCCACACCGGGGAGCTGTTTTTT; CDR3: CASSLAGGHTGELFF
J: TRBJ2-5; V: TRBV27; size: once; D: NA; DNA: TGTGCCAGCAGTCCAGGGGACTACGAAGAGACCCAGTACTTC; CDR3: CASSPGDYEETQYF
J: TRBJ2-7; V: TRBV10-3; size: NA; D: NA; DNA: TGTGCCATCAGTGACACAAGGAGCTACGAGCAGTACTTC; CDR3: CAISDTRSYEQYF
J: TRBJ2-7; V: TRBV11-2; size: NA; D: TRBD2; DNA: TGTGCCAGCAGCCCGGGGGTCGGGGAGGGCTACGAGCAGTACTTC; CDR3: CASSPGVGEGYEQYF
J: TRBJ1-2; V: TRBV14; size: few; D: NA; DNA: TGTGCCAGCAGCCAAGTCGGAACAGCCTATGGCTACACCTTC; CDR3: CASSQVGTAYGYTF
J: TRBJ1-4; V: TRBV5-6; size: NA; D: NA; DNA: TGTGCCAGCAGCTCTCTGGGGGGGACGCTTAATGAAAAACTGTTTTTT; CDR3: CASSSLGGTLNEKLFF
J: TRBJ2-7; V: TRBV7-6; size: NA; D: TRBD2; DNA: TGTGCCAGCAGCTTAGACGGGGGGGCTCCGAGCTCCTACGAGCAGTACTTC; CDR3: CASSLDGGAPSSYEQYF
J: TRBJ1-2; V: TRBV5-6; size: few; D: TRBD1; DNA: TGTGCCAGCAGCCCCGGGGACAGGCGGGCCCATTTCTATGGCTACACCTTC; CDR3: CASSPGDRRAHFYGYTF
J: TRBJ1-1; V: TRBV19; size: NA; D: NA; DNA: TGTGCCAGTATAAGGTCCGCCAGGGAAAACACTGAAGCTTTCTTT; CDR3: CASIRSARENTEAFF
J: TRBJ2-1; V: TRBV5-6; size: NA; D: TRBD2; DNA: TGTGCCAGCAGCTTTAGCGGGGGAAATGAGCAGTTCTTC; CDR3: CASSFSGGNEQFF
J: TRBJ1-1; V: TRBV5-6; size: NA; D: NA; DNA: TGTGCCAGCAGCCTGACAGAGAACACTGAAGCTTTCTTT; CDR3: CASSLTENTEAFF
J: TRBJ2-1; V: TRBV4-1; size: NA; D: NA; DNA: TGCGCCAGCAGCCAGTCCCAAGGGGGGGCTAACAATGAGCAGTTCTTC; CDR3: CASSQSQGGANNEQFF
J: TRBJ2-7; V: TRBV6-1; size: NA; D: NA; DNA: TGTGCCAGCAGTGTCCAGGGTGTGCAGTACTTC; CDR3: CASSVQGVQYF
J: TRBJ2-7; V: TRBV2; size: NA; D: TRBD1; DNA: TGTGCCAGCAGTCCCCCGGGACAGATTATATACGAGCAGTACTTC; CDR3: CASSPPGQIIYEQYF
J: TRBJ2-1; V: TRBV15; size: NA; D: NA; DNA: TGTGCCACCAGGTCCGGGGAGTCCTACAATGAGCAGTTCTTC; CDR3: CATRSGESYNEQFF
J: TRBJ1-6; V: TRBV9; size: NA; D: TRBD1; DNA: TGTGCCAGCAGCCCGTTAGGGACAGGAAATTCACCCCTCCACTTT; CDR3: CASSPLGTGNSPLHF
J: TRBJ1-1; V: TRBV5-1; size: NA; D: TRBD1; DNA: TGCGCCAGCAGCGGGACAGGGGGTGGCACTGAAGCTTTCTTT; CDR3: CASSGTGGGTEAFF
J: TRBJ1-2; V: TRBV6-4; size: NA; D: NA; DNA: TGTGCCAGCAGTGACGATGCAGGTTATGGCTACACCTTC; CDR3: CASSDDAGYGYTF
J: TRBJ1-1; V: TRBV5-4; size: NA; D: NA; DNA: TGTGCCAGCAGCCGGGGTGGGGACACTGAAGCTTTCTTT; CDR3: CASSRGGDTEAFF